This T cell receptor beta chain comes out of a study of early T cells in non-severe SARS-CoV-2 infection. About the research overall: Bulk RNA from unsorted whole blood was sequenced; chains were unpaired.

The TCR library protocol attached unique molecular identifiers to the individual cDNA molecules. MiXCR was run by TCRdb on the 5' RACE reads, yielding one entry per CDR3 protein. The profile shows around 77,000 distinct CDR3 sequences, roughly a tenth of them singletons. Many counts were recorded for this clonotype. V was pared by 0 bases and J by 1 base, with 11 bases of the junction left unmatched. CDR3 size: 17 residues. The germline V gene encodes CDR1 GTSNPN and CDR2 SVGIG (reference sequence). The material sequenced was whole blood, taken at baseline. The sequence was obtained from an adult who was a healthcare worker with PCR-confirmed SARS-CoV-2 infection or an uninfected control (not recorded which). This chain uses TRBV30 with TRBJ1-2, with 7 bases fitting TRBD1. CDR3 loop: CAWSVPNPQGINYGYTF. The CDR3 coding sequence is TGTGCCTGGAGTGTCCCAAACCCACAGGGGATTAACTATGGCTACACCTTC. The full variable domain, completed using reference TRBV30 and TRBJ1-2, is SQTIHQWPATLVQPVGSPLSLECTVEGTSNPNLYWYRQAAGRGLQLLFYSVGIGQISSEVPQNLSASRPQDRQFILSSKKLLLSDSGFYLCAWSVPNPQGINYGYTFGSGTRLTVV.